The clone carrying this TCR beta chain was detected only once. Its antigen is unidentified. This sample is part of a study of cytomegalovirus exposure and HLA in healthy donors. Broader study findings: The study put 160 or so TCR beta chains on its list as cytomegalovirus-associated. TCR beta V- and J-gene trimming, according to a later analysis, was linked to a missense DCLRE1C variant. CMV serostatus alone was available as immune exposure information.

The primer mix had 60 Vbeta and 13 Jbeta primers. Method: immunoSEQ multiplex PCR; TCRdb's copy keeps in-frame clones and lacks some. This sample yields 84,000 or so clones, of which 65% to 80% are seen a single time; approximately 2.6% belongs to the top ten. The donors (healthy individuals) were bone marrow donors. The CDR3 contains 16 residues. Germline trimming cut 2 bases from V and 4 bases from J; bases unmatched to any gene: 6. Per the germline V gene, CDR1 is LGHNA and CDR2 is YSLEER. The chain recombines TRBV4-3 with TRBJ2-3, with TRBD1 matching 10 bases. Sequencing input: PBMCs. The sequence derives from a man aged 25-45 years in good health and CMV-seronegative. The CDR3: CASSQSPGQGSDTQYF. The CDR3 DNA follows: TGCGCCAGCAGCCAATCTCCGGGACAGGGGTCAGATACGCAGTATTTT.